These 13 T cell receptor beta chains share one sample of origin, sequenced in a study of CD4+ T cells in melanoma. Here immunoSEQ multiplex PCR was the method, and the copy in TCRdb shows in-frame clones only, minus some. Here the sample spans 20,000 to 25,000 clones, around 79% being singletons. The material sequenced was cells from a culture (not recorded whether cultured in vitro). The receptors shown here come from a human donor with melanoma.

The rearrangement links TRBV6-5 to TRBJ2-2, with 8 bases fitting TRBD1. V was clipped by 6 bases and J by 8 bases; unmatched bases: 11. The CDR3 is 15 amino acids. Per the germline V gene, CDR1 is MNHEY and CDR2 is SVGAGI. The CDR3 loop is CASSPSGGWLGELFF. The CDR3 DNA reads as TGTGCCAGCAGCCCCTCAGGGGGCTGGTTGGGGGAGCTGTTTTTT.

This sequence joins TRBV5-1 and TRBJ2-5; D is unclear. This CDR3 comprises 14 residues. Trimming cost V 1 base and J 2 bases, with 9 bases left between them. Germline V gene data show CDR1 as SGHRS and CDR2 as YFSETQ. CDR3 protein: CASSLRSAQETQYF. The CDR3 DNA reads as TGCGCCAGCAGCTTGCGCAGCGCACAAGAGACCCAGTACTTC.

This chain links TRBV16 with TRBJ2-5; D is ambiguous. Germline CDR1 and CDR2: KGHSY and FQNENV. This CDR3 is 14 amino acids long. The V gene lost 7 bases and the J gene lost 1 base, with 13 bases spanning the gap. The CDR3 DNA reads TGTGCCAGCACCTCGACTCGTCCCCAAGAGACCCAGTACTTC. It yields the protein CASTSTRPQETQYF. The complete variable domain, with remaining parts taken from reference TRBV16 and TRBJ2-5, reads GEEVAQTPKHLVRGEGQKAKLYCAPIKGHSYVFWYQQVLKNEFKFLISFQNENVFDETGMPKERFSAKCLPNSPCSLEIQATKLEDSAVYFCASTSTRPQETQYFGPGTRLLVL.

Relative to its sample, this clone is medium-sized. The chain links TRBV6-1 to TRBJ1-3, with D possibly TRBD1 on 6 matching bases. Germline CDR1 reads MNHNS; CDR2 reads SASEGT. V lost 7 bases, J lost 6 bases, and 16 bases lay in between. The CDR3 contains 14 residues. The CDR3 is CASTPGTRTNTIYF. Here the CDR3 DNA reads TGTGCCAGCACCCCCGGGACAAGGACAAACACCATATATTTT.

As DNA, the CDR3 is TGTGCCTGGCGTAGCATCTATCTACCGGGAGATTACTATGGCTACACCTTC. It specifies CAWRSIYLPGDYYGYTF. The rearrangement uses TRBV30 and TRBJ1-2, with D uncertain. Germline CDR1 and CDR2: GTSNPN and SVGIG (reference sequence). The length of the CDR3 is 17 residues. V was clipped by 5 bases and J by 3 bases, with 25 bases between them.

In its sample, this clone is medium-sized (0.01 to 0.1%). The V and J genes are TRBV7-9 and TRBJ1-6, with D unclear. Per germline, CDR1 SEHNR and CDR2 FQNEAQ (reference sequence). The V end was cut by 5 bases, the J end by 8 bases, with 10 bases between. The CDR3 consists of 13 residues. CDR3 coding DNA: TGTGCCAGCAGCGCCAGATGGGATTCACCCCTCCACTTT. It is translated as CASSARWDSPLHF.

This sequence joins TRBV10-2 and TRBJ2-3; 7 nucleotides agree with TRBD2. Per germline, CDR1 WSHSY and CDR2 SAAADI. The V gene end was trimmed by 0 bases and the J gene end by 6 bases; junction bases not matched to a gene: 12. The CDR3 has 17 residues. CDR3 bases: TGCGCCAGCAGTGAGTCGAGAGTTAGCGGGCCTAGGGATACGCAGTATTTT. It codes for CASSESRVSGPRDTQYF.

The genes are TRBV7-8 and TRBJ2-2; 14 bases agree with TRBD2. V was pared by 5 bases and J by 4 bases, with 3 bases of the junction left unmatched. Germline-derived CDR1 and CDR2 are SGHVS and FQNEAQ. The CDR3 sequence is 16 residues long. Here the CDR3 reads CASSAGLAGGTGELFF. For the CDR3, the DNA is TGTGCCAGCAGCGCAGGACTAGCGGGAGGCACCGGGGAGCTGTTTTTT.

This clone appeared once. The V and J genes are TRBV4-1 and TRBJ2-2, with 9 positions matching TRBD1. Germline-derived CDR1 and CDR2 are MGHRA and YSYEKL. The CDR3 has 14 amino acids. Trimming cost V 4 bases and J 10 bases; bases outside gene matches: 7. The CDR3 DNA reads TGCGCCAGCAGCCGGAAACAGGGGGCGGAGGAGCTGTTTTTT. Its protein product is CASSRKQGAEELFF.

V gene TRBV18 combines with J gene TRBJ2-1; 15 bases are shared with TRBD2. Trimming at V came to 3 bases and at J to 9 bases, leaving 15 bases not matched to a gene. Germline assignment: CDR1 KGHSH and CDR2 LQKENI. The CDR3 loop spans 19 amino acids. The DNA of the CDR3 is TGTGCCAGCTCACCCCCGGGACTAGCGGGGGGAGTTATTCGGAGTGAGCAGTTCTTC. It encodes CASSPPGLAGGVIRSEQFF.

The V gene is TRBV21-1, the J gene TRBJ1-2; the D call in the table, TRBD1, was not verified against the DNA. TRBV21-1 is a pseudogene. This CDR3 has 17 amino acids. This CDR3 is CASSKRGQPHGSYGYTF. The CDR3, as DNA: TGTGCCAGCAGCAAAAGGGGACAGCCACATGGTTCCTATGGCTACACCTTC.

The DNA of the CDR3 is TGTGCCAGCAGTCCAACAGGGGTCATAAATGGCTACACCTTC. Residues: CASSPTGVINGYTF. The rearrangement uses TRBV28 and TRBJ1-2; TRBD1 matches 7 bases. The CDR3 length is 14 residues. Trimming at V came to 5 bases and at J to 6 bases, leaving 9 bases not matched to a gene. Germline CDR1 and CDR2: MDHEN and SYDVKM.

The rearrangement links TRBV2 to TRBJ2-7; D may be TRBD2 (7 bases). The CDR3 is 14 residues long. Germline CDR1 SNHLY, CDR2 FYNNEI. V was trimmed by 3 bases and J by 3 bases, leaving 12 bases between them. The CDR3 DNA is TGTGCCAGCAGTGAGGGGGGGGCGGTCTACGAGCAGTACTTC. The encoded protein is CASSEGGAVYEQYF.